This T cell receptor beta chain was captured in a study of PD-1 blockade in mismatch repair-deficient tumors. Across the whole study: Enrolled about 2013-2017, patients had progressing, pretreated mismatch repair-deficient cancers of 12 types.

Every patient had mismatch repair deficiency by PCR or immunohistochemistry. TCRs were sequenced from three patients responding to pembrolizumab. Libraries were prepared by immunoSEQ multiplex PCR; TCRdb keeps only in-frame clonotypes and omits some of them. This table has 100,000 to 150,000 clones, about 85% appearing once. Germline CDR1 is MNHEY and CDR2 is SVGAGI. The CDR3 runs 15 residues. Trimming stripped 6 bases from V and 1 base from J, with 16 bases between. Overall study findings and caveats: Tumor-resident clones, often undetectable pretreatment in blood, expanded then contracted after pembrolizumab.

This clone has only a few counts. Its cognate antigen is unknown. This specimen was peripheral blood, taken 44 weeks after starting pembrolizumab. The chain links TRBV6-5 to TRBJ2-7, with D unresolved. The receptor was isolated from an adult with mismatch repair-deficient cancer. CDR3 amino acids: CASSLSGRQSYEQYF. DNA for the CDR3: TGTGCCAGCAGCCTCTCCGGCAGGCAATCCTACGAGCAGTACTTC.